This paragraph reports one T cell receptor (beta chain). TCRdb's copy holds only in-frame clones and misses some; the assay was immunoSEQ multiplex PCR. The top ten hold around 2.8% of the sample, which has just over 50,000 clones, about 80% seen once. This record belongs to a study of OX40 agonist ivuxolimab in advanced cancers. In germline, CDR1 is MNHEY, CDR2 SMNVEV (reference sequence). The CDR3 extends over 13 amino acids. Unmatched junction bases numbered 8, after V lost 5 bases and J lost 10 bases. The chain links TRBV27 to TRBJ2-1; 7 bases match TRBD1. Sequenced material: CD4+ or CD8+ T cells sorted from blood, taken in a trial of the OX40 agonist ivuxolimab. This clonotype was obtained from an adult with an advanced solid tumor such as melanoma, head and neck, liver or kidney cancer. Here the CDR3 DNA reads TGTGCCAGCAGTCCCCGACAGGGCGGGGAGCAGTTCTTC. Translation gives CASSPRQGGEQFF.